Listed here is a single T cell receptor (beta chain). Random hexamers were used to reverse transcribe an amount of about 0.5 to 1 ug RNA. An immunoSEQ multiplex PCR amplified TCR beta CDR3 over 54 Vbeta and 13 Jbeta. TCRdb recomputed calls from the immunoSEQ multiplex PCR reads with MiXCR, one row per CDR3 protein. The sample holds around 170,000 distinct CDR3 sequences, 95% seen once. The data belong to a study of CD8 T cells in Susac syndrome. TCR beta sequencing covered blood CD8+ and CD4+ T cells. TEMRA cells were FACS-enriched, and CD8+ and CD4+ T cells were isolated negatively. CDR1 is SNHLY and CDR2 is FYNNEI in the germline V gene. The germline V and J ends were trimmed by 7 bases and 2 bases, with 11 bases remaining between them. CDR3 length: 13 residues.

This clonotype was sampled from a human donor with Susac syndrome. V is TRBV2 and J is TRBJ2-5; D not certain. Sequenced input: CD4+ T cells from PBMCs. CDR3 sequence (DNA): TGTGCCAGCATCAGGATCCGTCAAGAGACCCAGTACTTC. It encodes CASIRIRQETQYF.